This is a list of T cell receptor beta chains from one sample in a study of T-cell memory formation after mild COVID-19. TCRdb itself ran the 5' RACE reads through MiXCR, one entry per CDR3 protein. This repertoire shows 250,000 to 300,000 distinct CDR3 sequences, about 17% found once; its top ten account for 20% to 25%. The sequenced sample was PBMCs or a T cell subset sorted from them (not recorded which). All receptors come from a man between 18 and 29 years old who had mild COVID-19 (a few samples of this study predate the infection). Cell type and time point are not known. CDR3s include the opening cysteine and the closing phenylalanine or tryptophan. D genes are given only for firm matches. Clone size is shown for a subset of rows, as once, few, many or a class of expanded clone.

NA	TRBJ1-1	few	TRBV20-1	TGCAGTGCTCCTCTAGGCCCGGGTGACACTGAAGCTTTCTTT	CSAPLGPGDTEAFF
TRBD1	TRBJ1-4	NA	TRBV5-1	TGCGCCAGCAGCCCACAGGGGGAAACTAATGAAAAACTGTTTTTT	CASSPQGETNEKLFF
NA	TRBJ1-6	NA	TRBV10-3	TGTGCCATCAGTGATCAGGGTGCGAATTCACCCCTCCACTTT	CAISDQGANSPLHF
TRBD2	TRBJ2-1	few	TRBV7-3	TGTGCCAGCAGCTTAAGAAAGGCGGGGGCCTACAATGAGCAGTTCTTC	CASSLRKAGAYNEQFF
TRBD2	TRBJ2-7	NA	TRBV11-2	TGTGCCAGCAGCCTAGGACCAGCGGGGACCAACGAGCAGTACTTC	CASSLGPAGTNEQYF
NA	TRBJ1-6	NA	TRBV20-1	TGCAGTGCTAGAAGTCCGGACAGCAATAATTCACCCCTCCACTTT	CSARSPDSNNSPLHF
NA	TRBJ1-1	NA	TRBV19	TGTGCCAGTAGTATAGTGGGGGGAACTGAAGCTTTCTTT	CASSIVGGTEAFF
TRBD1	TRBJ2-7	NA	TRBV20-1	TGCAGTGCTTCCCCCGGGACAGGGGTTCGGGAGCAGTACTTC	CSASPGTGVREQYF
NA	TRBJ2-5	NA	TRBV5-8	TGTGCCAGCAGCCTCCCGTGGGACCCGGAAGAGACCCAGTACTTC	CASSLPWDPEETQYF
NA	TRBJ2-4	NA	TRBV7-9	TGTGCCAGCAGCTTAGGAGTGGGGGGCAGCAAAAACATTCAGTACTTC	CASSLGVGGSKNIQYF
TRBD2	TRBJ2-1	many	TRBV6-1	TGTGCCAGCAGTGAGAGTAGCGGGGGTCCGGATGAGCAGTTCTTC	CASSESSGGPDEQFF
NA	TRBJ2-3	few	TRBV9	TGTGCCAGCAGCGAAGATACGCAGTATTTT	CASSEDTQYF
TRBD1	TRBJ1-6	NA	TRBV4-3	TGCGCCAGCAGCCGAAGGTTCCAGGGGGGACATTCACCCCTCCACTTT	CASSRRFQGGHSPLHF
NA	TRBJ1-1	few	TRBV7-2	TGTGCCAGCAGCCCCGCCGGGGGTCACCCTGAAGCTTTCTTT	CASSPAGGHPEAFF
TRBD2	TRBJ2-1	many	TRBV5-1	TGCGCCAGCACCTTAGCGGGGGGACATGAGCAGTTCTTC	CASTLAGGHEQFF
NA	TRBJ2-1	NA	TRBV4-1	TGCGCCAGCAGCCAGGGACAAGAGCAGTTCTTC	CASSQGQEQFF
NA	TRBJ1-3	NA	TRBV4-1	TGCGCCAGCAGCCAAACTTTCTCCGGAAACACCATATATTTT	CASSQTFSGNTIYF
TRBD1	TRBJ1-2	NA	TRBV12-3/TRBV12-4	TGTGCCAGCAGTTTGGCACGCGGGACAGGGGTTTATGGCTACACCTTC	CASSLARGTGVYGYTF
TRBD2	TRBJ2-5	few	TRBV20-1	TGCAGTGCCGGGACTAGCAGAAGGCAAGAGACCCAGTACTTC	CSAGTSRRQETQYF
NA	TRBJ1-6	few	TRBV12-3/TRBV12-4	TGTGCCAGCAGCCGCTTGGGTTCACCCCTCCACTTT	CASSRLGSPLHF
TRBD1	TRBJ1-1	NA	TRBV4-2	TGTGCCAGCAGCCTTCGGGCGATCGGGACAGGGGTTGGCACTGAAGCTTTCTTT	CASSLRAIGTGVGTEAFF
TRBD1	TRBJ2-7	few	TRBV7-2	TGTGCCAGCAGCTTAGGCGGACAGGGATGGGAGCAGTACTTC	CASSLGGQGWEQYF
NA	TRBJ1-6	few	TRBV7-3	TGTGCCAGCAGCGGGGGCGGGATGGTTTCACCCCTCCACTTT	CASSGGGMVSPLHF
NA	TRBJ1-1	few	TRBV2	TGTGCCAGCATGAGATTCTGGGGGACTGAAGCTTTCTTT	CASMRFWGTEAFF
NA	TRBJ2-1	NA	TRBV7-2	TGTGCCAGCAGCTCCCCCGCAGGATACGCAGGAGAGCAGTTCTTC	CASSSPAGYAGEQFF
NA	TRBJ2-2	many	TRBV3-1	TGTGCCAGCAGCCAAGGGCCAGGGGCCGGGGAGCTGTTTTTT	CASSQGPGAGELFF
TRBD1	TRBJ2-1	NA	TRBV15	TGTGCCACCAGCACCAACAGGGGAGCAGTCGATGAGCAGTTCTTC	CATSTNRGAVDEQFF
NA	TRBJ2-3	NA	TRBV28	TGTGCCAGCAAGGGAGGGGGCTTGTTTTCAGATACGCAGTATTTT	CASKGGGLFSDTQYF
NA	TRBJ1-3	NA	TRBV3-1	TGTGCCAGCAGCCAATCGGCGACCGGAAACACCATATATTTT	CASSQSATGNTIYF
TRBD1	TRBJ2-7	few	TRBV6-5	TGTGCCAGCAGTTACTCGAAAGGGGGCCACGAGCAGTACTTC	CASSYSKGGHEQYF
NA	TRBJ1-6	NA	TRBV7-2	TGTGCCAGCAGCTTAGCGGCAATCGGAACGGGATCACCCCTCCACTTT	CASSLAAIGTGSPLHF
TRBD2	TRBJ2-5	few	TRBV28	TGTGCCAGCAGTCCCGGTGCTAGCGGGGTAGAGACCCAGTACTTC	CASSPGASGVETQYF
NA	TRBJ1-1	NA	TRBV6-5	TGTGCCAGCAGTTACAGTGGCAGAAGGAACACTGAAGCTTTCTTT	CASSYSGRRNTEAFF
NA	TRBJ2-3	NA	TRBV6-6	TGTGCCAGCAGTTACTCGAGAGGGGGAGATACGCAGTATTTT	CASSYSRGGDTQYF
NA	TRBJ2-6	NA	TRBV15	TGTGCCACCAGCAGAGCACGGACCTCTGGGGCCAACGTCCTGACTTTC	CATSRARTSGANVLTF
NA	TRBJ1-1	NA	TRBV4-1	TGCGCCAGCAGCCAAGCCTTACGGCCAGACACTGAAGCTTTCTTT	CASSQALRPDTEAFF